The T cell receptor beta chain described here comes from a study of blood T cell repertoires in COVID-19. Study in general: The study drew acute and convalescent COVID-19 samples from the United States, Italy and Spain.

In the study's own analysis: Reference gene primer amplification gave nucleated cell count estimates. Sequencing used immunoSEQ multiplex PCR; TCRdb keeps in-frame clones, though not all of them. The V and J calls and the clone size are those of that table, but D and trimming were determined from the DNA. The sample consists of more than 75,000 clones, around nine tenths of them appearing once. The CDR3 sequence is 14 residues long. The germline V and J ends were trimmed by 6 bases and 0 bases, with 10 bases remaining between them. Germline V lookup: CDR1 MDHEN, CDR2 SYDVKM. The TCR was taken from a man aged 50 or older with acute or convalescent COVID-19. Sequenced input: peripheral blood. The chain recombines TRBV28 with TRBJ2-3; tentative D call: TRBD1 (5 bases). CDR3 nucleotides: TGTGCCAGCAGACGGACATCTAGCACAGATACGCAGTATTTT. It is translated as CASRRTSSTDTQYF. Together with reference TRBV28 and TRBJ2-3, the CDR3 gives the full variable domain: DVKVTQSSRYLVKRTGEKVFLECVQDMDHENMFWYRQDPGLGLRLIYFSYDVKMKEKGDIPEGYSVSREKKERFSLILESASTNQTSMYLCASRRTSSTDTQYFGPGTRLTVL.